This T cell receptor beta chain was retrieved from a study of untreated major depressive disorder. General study findings and limits: A comparatively small sample limits the generalizability of these findings.

With respect to this clone: The antigen is undetermined.

Each depressed patient was matched pairwise with a non-depressed control on sex, age, current smoking status and body mass index. Magnetic negative selection enriched CD4+ T cells from thawed PBMCs. The CDR3 extends over 12 amino acids. V shed 6 bases and J shed 2 bases, with 7 bases lying between them. Per germline, CDR1 MNHEY and CDR2 SVGAGI. Profiling relied on immunoSEQ multiplex PCR, and the TCRdb table lists in-frame clones only, not all of them. The sample lists 20,000 to 25,000 clones; over 85% were seen once. The chain couples TRBV6-5 to TRBJ1-2, with unresolved D. The TCR originated in a man in his thirties or forties in good health. Sequencing was performed on CD4+ T cells from PBMCs. The CDR3 spells CASRIGNYGYTF. The CDR3 DNA sequence: TGTGCCAGCAGAATAGGGAACTATGGCTACACCTTC.